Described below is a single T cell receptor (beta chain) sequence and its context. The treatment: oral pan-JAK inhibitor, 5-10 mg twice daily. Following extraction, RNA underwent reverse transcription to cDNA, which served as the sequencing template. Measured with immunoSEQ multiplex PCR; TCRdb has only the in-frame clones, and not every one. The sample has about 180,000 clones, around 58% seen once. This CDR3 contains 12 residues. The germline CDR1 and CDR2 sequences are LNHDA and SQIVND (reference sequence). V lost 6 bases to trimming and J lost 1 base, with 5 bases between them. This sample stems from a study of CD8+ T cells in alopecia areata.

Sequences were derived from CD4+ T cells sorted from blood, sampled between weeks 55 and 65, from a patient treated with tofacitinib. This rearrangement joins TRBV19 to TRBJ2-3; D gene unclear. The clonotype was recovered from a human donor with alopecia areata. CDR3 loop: CASRGGTDTQYF. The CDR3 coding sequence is TGTGCCAGTAGGGGCGGCACAGATACGCAGTATTTT. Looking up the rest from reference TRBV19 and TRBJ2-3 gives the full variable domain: DGGITQSPKYLFRKEGQNVTLSCEQNLNHDAMYWYRQDPGQGLRLIYYSQIVNDFQKGDIAEGYSVSREKKESFPLTVTSAQKNPTAFYLCASRGGTDTQYFGPGTRLTVL.